This T cell receptor beta chain was identified during a study of T-cell memory formation after mild COVID-19. Study background: Largely donor-specific TCR clusters were found. Findings and caveats of the study: Clones contracting across day 15 to 85 had a balanced CD4/CD8 profile; later expanding clones leaned CD4+.

5'RACE, which relied on constant-segment primers, yielded TCR alpha and TCR beta cDNA libraries carrying sample barcodes and UMIs. TCRdb fed the 5' RACE reads into MiXCR, producing one record per CDR3 protein. The repertoire consists of tens of thousands of distinct CDR3 sequences, with over 15% occurring once and the leading ten covering 31%. Germline assignment: CDR1 MGHRA and CDR2 YSYEKL. This CDR3 has 22 residues. J was trimmed by 0 bases and V by 4 bases; bases with no gene match: 21. The sample holds one count of this clonotype. Its antigen is not identified. The gene calls are TRBV4-1 and TRBJ2-1, with TRBD2 matching over 10 bases. This TCR was recovered from an adult woman who had mild COVID-19 (a few samples of this study predate the infection). Cell type and time point are not known. Sequenced sample: PBMCs or a T cell subset sorted from them (not recorded which). The CDR3 protein is CASSPILWMLAGATSSYNEQFF. The CDR3 DNA sequence: TGCGCCAGCAGCCCGATTCTGTGGATGCTAGCGGGGGCCACCAGCTCCTACAATGAGCAGTTCTTC.